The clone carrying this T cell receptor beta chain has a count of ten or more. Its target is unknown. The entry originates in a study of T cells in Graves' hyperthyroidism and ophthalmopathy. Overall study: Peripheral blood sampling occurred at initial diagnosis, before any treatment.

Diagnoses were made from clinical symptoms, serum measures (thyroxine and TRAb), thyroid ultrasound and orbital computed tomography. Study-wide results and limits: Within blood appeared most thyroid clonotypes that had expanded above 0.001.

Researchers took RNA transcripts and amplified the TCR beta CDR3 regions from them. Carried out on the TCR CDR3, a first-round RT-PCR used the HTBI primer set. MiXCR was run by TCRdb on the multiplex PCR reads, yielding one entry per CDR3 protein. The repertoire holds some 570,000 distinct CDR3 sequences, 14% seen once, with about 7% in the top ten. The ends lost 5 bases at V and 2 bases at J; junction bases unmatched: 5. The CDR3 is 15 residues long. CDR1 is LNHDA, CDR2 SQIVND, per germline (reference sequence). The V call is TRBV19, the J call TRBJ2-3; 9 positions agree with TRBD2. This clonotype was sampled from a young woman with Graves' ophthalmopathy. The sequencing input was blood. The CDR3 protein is CASSPGTSLTDTQYF. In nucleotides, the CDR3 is TGTGCCAGTAGTCCCGGGACTAGCCTCACAGATACGCAGTATTTT.